The 8 T cell receptor beta chains below were found in one sample sequenced in a study of shared clonotypes between healthy human individuals. Naivety among CD8 cells was defined by CD45RO negativity and positive CCR7 selection, thereby excluding terminally differentiated effector memory CD45RA+ cells. Sequenced by immunoSEQ multiplex PCR; TCRdb stores in-frame clones only, minus some. This sample yields over 800,000 clones, of which approximately 92% are seen a single time; about 24% belongs to the top ten. The sequenced material came from naive CD8+ T cells sorted from blood. The receptor source for this set is a man aged 25 to 40 in good health.

This chain links TRBV4-1 with TRBJ1-5, with D maybe TRBD1 (5 bases). This CDR3 contains 16 residues. Germline CDR1 MGHRA, CDR2 YSYEKL. V was trimmed by 0 bases and J by 2 bases, leaving 11 bases between them. The CDR3 coding sequence is TGCGCCAGCAGCCAAGAACCAGGGTTTGGCAATCAGCCCCAGCATTTT. It translates to CASSQEPGFGNQPQHF.

With respect to this clone: Other DNA variants within this sample encode the same CDR3. The J gene is TRBJ1-1, the V gene TRBV6-5; D is uncertain. The length of the CDR3 is 15 residues. Germline V gene sequence: CDR1 MNHEY, CDR2 SVGAGI. V lost 0 bases and J lost 0, with 8 bases in between. CDR3: CASSYSPGMNTEAFF. CDR3 nucleotides: TGTGCCAGCAGTTACTCTCCTGGGATGAACACTGAAGCTTTCTTT.

J is TRBJ2-7 and V is TRBV7-9, with a possible D match to TRBD2 (7 bases). The V end lost 6 bases, the J end lost 5 bases, and 11 bases lay between the germline ends. The CDR3 is 12 amino acids. Per germline, CDR1 SEHNR and CDR2 FQNEAQ (reference sequence). In DNA form, the CDR3 reads TGTGCCAGCAGAGCGGGACACCACGAGCAGTACTTC. Translating it yields CASRAGHHEQYF. The full variable domain, in which reference TRBV7-9 and TRBJ2-7 provide the parts outside the CDR3, is DTGVSQNPRHKITKRGQNVTFRCDPISEHNRLYWYRQTLGQGPEFLTYFQNEAQLEKSRLLSDRFSAERPKGSFSTLEIQRTEQGDSAMYLCASRAGHHEQYFGPGTRLTVT.

The chain uses TRBV7-9 and TRBJ2-3; 7 bases agree with TRBD1. Germline V gene lookup returns CDR1 SEHNR and CDR2 FQNEAQ (reference sequence). V was pared by 2 bases and J by 1 base, with 12 bases of the junction left unmatched. The CDR3 runs to 18 residues. CDR3 sequence reads: CASSLPDTGTERTDTQYF. In nucleotides, the CDR3 is TGTGCCAGCAGCTTACCTGATACCGGGACAGAACGCACAGATACGCAGTATTTT.

The J gene is TRBJ2-7, the V gene TRBV10-1; 9 bases match TRBD2. The germline CDR1 and CDR2 sequences are WNHNN and SYGVQD (reference sequence). There are 16 residues in the CDR3. After removal of 2 bases from V and 2 bases from J, the junction contained 7 bases not matched to a gene. CDR3 region: CASSESSGSATYEQYF. The CDR3, as DNA: TGCGCCAGCAGTGAGAGTAGCGGGAGCGCTACCTACGAGCAGTACTTC.

This clone was detected once. This sequence joins TRBV28 and TRBJ2-7; D is unclear. The CDR3 loop spans 13 amino acids. The germline V and J ends were trimmed by 2 bases and 6 bases, with 11 bases remaining between them. Germline V gene data show CDR1 as MDHEN and CDR2 as SYDVKM. CDR3 protein: CASSLMSGFEQYF. The CDR3 DNA sequence: TGTGCCAGCAGTTTAATGTCTGGTTTCGAGCAGTACTTC.

The chain links TRBV5-1 to TRBJ2-7; 10 bases fit TRBD1. Germline V gene sequence: CDR1 SGHRS, CDR2 YFSETQ. Losses at the gene ends were 0 bases for V and 0 bases for J; bases not matched to a gene: 0. The CDR3 extends over 15 amino acids. This chain's CDR3 is CASSLGTGGSYEQYF. The CDR3 DNA reads as TGCGCCAGCAGCTTGGGGACAGGGGGCTCCTACGAGCAGTACTTC.

This rearrangement joins TRBV27 to TRBJ1-2; the D gene is possibly TRBD1 (5 bases). The CDR3 is 14 amino acids. With 5 bases removed from V and 6 bases from J, the gap between germline ends came to 16 bases. Per germline, CDR1 MNHEY and CDR2 SMNVEV (reference sequence). CDR3 bases: TGTGCCAGCAGTCCCTCAGGGAGGGCGGATGGCTACACCTTC. Translating gives CASSPSGRADGYTF.